What follows describes a single T cell receptor beta chain. Germline CDR1 reads SGHTA; CDR2 reads FQGNSA. The CDR3 covers 16 residues. Trimming at V came to 4 bases and at J to 5 bases, leaving 10 bases not matched to a gene. The data are from a study of blood T cells in healthy people across ages. PCR was performed a second time for roughly 6 to 12 cycles using a sample-barcoded 5' primer and a J-beta primer mix. TCRdb analysed the 5' RACE reads with MiXCR anew, one entry per CDR3 protein. The sample consists of hundreds of thousands of distinct CDR3 sequences, around a fifth of them appearing once. Source material: blood. The TCR originated in a man between 65 and 85 years old in good health. This sequence joins TRBV7-2 and TRBJ2-1; 8 nucleotides agree with TRBD2. The chain's CDR3 is CASSWLPGLGNNEQFF. For the CDR3, the DNA is TGTGCCAGCAGCTGGCTCCCGGGACTAGGGAACAATGAGCAGTTCTTC.